These T cell receptor beta chains were read from a single sample in a study of blood T cell repertoires in COVID-19. Sequencing used immunoSEQ multiplex PCR; TCRdb keeps in-frame clones, though not all of them. The sample yields about 280,000 clones, over 75% seen once. The sequenced material came from peripheral blood. The receptor set was obtained from a human donor in a cohort sampled during active COVID-19. The conserved cysteine and the conserved F or W are not part of the CDR3 here. Each record gives: V gene, CDR3 protein.

>TRBV6-5
ASSRGTSGYEQY
>TRBV19
ASRVQEYSNQPQH
>TRBV3-1/TRBV3-2
ASSQVEDTQY
>TRBV21-1
ASSSTGIDEQF
>TRBV24-1
ATSGGTSGRDEQF
>TRBV4-1
ASSRQQRWGLRDSYNEQF
>TRBV6-2/TRBV6-3
ASSSLGSGEQF
>TRBV19
ASTSTGISPLH
>TRBV11-3
ASSFLWDRSYSNQPQH
>TRBV5-1
ASSTAGTSNEKLF
>TRBV7-8
ASSLGLAGEEQY
>TRBV19
ASSIKAGEYEQY
>TRBV28
ASSLRTSEKLF
>TRBV18
ASSPPEVSGNIQY
>TRBV7-8
ASSPGLYEQY
>TRBV18
ASSLDRSTGELF
>TRBV7-9
ASSFRTGSAEAF
>TRBV4-1
ASSQVVAGGRQY
>TRBV2
ASSERLAGLGRYNEQF
>TRBV28
ASSQQGFPEAF
>TRBV15
ATSVGTSSSPDTQY
>TRBV19
ASRSGTGWSTEAF
>TRBV14
ASSHTGLNTEAF
>TRBV3-1/TRBV3-2
ASSPGQGAF
>TRBV27
ASSSILDRAYEQY
>TRBV27
ASSPQGANTEAF